The rows below give T cell receptor beta chains drawn from one sample of a study of T cell responses to AZD1222 COVID-19 vaccine. Here immunoSEQ multiplex PCR was the method, and the copy in TCRdb shows in-frame clones only, minus some. The sample has about 120,000 clones, 85% to 95% seen once. The source material was peripheral blood, sampled on day 0 of AZD1222 vaccination. The receptors shown here come from an adult in good health. Each CDR3 is given with its conserved first and last residue. A D gene is named only where the DNA matches it firmly. A clone size is listed for some rows: how often the clone was seen (once, few, many), or a class if it is expanded.

len,d_gene,v_gene,abundance,j_gene,CDR3nt,CDR3aa
13,TRBD1,TRBV29-1,-,TRBJ2-7,TGCAGCGTGACAGGGGCCCTTACGGCCGAGCAGTACTTC,CSVTGALTAEQYF
15,-,TRBV9,-,TRBJ1-6,TGTGCCAGCAGCGGCAGGGACTCCTATAATTCACCCCTCCACTTT,CASSGRDSYNSPLHF
12,-,TRBV28,-,TRBJ1-3,TGTGCCAGCAGAGATCTGGGAAACACCATATATTTT,CASRDLGNTIYF
16,TRBD2,TRBV10-1,-,TRBJ2-1,TGCGCCACGAAGTCGGGAGGTCCGAGCTCCTACAATGAGCAGTTCTTC,CATKSGGPSSYNEQFF
12,-,TRBV3-1/TRBV3-2,once,TRBJ1-1,TGTGCCAGCAGCCACATGAACACTGAAGCTTTCTTT,CASSHMNTEAFF
14,TRBD2,TRBV6-5,-,TRBJ2-7,TGTGCCAGCAGTTTAGCGGGAGCAGTTTACGAGCAGTACTTC,CASSLAGAVYEQYF
15,TRBD1,TRBV11-3,-,TRBJ2-1,TGTGCCAGCAGCTTAGAAGGACAGGGGAACAATGAGCAGTTCTTC,CASSLEGQGNNEQFF
14,-,TRBV28,-,TRBJ1-4,TGTGCCAGCAACCAGGGGTCAACTAATGAAAAACTGTTTTTT,CASNQGSTNEKLFF
14,-,TRBV6-1,-,TRBJ1-1,TGTGCCAGCAGTGAAATTGGGATGATAGATGAAGCTTTCTTT,CASSEIGMIDEAFF
14,-,TRBV19,-,TRBJ2-1,TGTGCCCCTGCCCTCTGGAGCTCCTACAATGAGCAGTTCTTC,CAPALWSSYNEQFF
15,TRBD1,TRBV5-1,-,TRBJ2-7,TGCGCCAGCAGCTTGACCACAGGGGGACACTACGAGCAGTACTTC,CASSLTTGGHYEQYF
16,TRBD2,TRBV10-3,-,TRBJ2-7,TGTGCCATCATGTCGGCTAGCGGGAGGGATTCCTACGAGCAGTACTTC,CAIMSASGRDSYEQYF
16,-,TRBV4-2,-,TRBJ2-2,TGTGCCAGCAGCCACCGCACGCGTAATAATCCCGGGGAGCTGTTTTTT,CASSHRTRNNPGELFF
15,-,TRBV28,-,TRBJ1-2,TGTGCCAGCAGTCCCCCGCACGGAACTAACTATGGCTACACCTTC,CASSPPHGTNYGYTF
16,TRBD1,TRBV28,-,TRBJ2-7,TGTGCCAGCAACCCCAGGGGACAGGGGGATTCCTACGAGCAGTACTTC,CASNPRGQGDSYEQYF
14,TRBD2,TRBV6-5,-,TRBJ2-5,TGTGCCAGCAGTTGGACTAGCGGATTGGAGACCCAGTACTTC,CASSWTSGLETQYF
17,TRBD1,TRBV7-9,-,TRBJ2-3,TGTGCCAGCAGCTTTCCCGGGACAGAAGCTAGCACAGATACGCAGTATTTT,CASSFPGTEASTDTQYF
14,-,TRBV27,once,TRBJ2-7,TGTGCCAGCAGTCGCGGAATGGGATCCTACGAGCAGTACTTC,CASSRGMGSYEQYF
16,-,TRBV27,-,TRBJ1-1,TGTGCCAGCAGTTTAACCCAGGACAGCGGGTACACTGAAGCTTTCTTT,CASSLTQDSGYTEAFF
12,-,TRBV4-2,-,TRBJ1-3,TGTGCCAGCAGCCAAGATAGGGACACCATATATTTT,CASSQDRDTIYF
12,-,TRBV6-1,once,TRBJ1-6,TGTGCCAGCAGTGAATGGGACCTACACCTCCACTTT,CASSEWDLHLHF
15,TRBD2,TRBV7-6,-,TRBJ2-1,TGTGCCAGCAGCATCGGACTAGGGGTAGGCCATGAGCAGTTCTTC,CASSIGLGVGHEQFF
15,-,TRBV27,-,TRBJ2-2,TGTGCCAGCAGTTTAGGGGTTCGCGGCACCGGGGAGCTGTTTTTT,CASSLGVRGTGELFF
15,-,TRBV7-9,-,TRBJ2-1,TGTGCCAGCAGTCTAGGGCAGTCAACCTACAATGAGCAGTTCTTC,CASSLGQSTYNEQFF
12,-,TRBV11-3,few,TRBJ2-3,TGTGCCAGCAGCTTCGGTACAGATACGCAGTATTTT,CASSFGTDTQYF
13,-,TRBV6-5,-,TRBJ2-7,TGTGCCAGCATTGGGCGGGCGACCTACGAGCAGTACTTC,CASIGRATYEQYF
15,TRBD1,TRBV4-1,-,TRBJ2-5,TGCGCCAGCAGCCAAGTTCCGGGACAGGGAGAGACCCAGTACTTC,CASSQVPGQGETQYF
13,-,TRBV7-8,-,TRBJ1-6,TGTGCCAGCAGCTTAGAGGTGGATTCACCCCTCCACTTT,CASSLEVDSPLHF
14,-,TRBV6-5,-,TRBJ1-4,TGTGCCAGCAGAAGGGGCTTAACTAATGAAAAACTGTTTTTT,CASRRGLTNEKLFF
12,-,TRBV6-6,-,TRBJ1-2,TGTGCCAGCAGACCCGGACTTTATGGCTACACCTTC,CASRPGLYGYTF
12,-,TRBV9,-,TRBJ2-5,TGTGCCAGCAGCGTGGACTTGGAGACCCAGTACTTC,CASSVDLETQYF
17,-,TRBV5-1,-,TRBJ2-7,TGCGCCAGCAGCTTGGCCTGGAGCGGAGAAAGTTCCTACGAGCAGTACTTC,CASSLAWSGESSYEQYF
15,-,TRBV5-1,-,TRBJ1-4,TGCGCCAGCTCCTTGGGTCCCACCGAAAGCGAAAAACTGTTTTTT,CASSLGPTESEKLFF
13,-,TRBV7-9,-,TRBJ2-7,TGTGCCAGCAGCTCCAAGACGCCATTGGAGCGGTACTTC,CASSSKTPLERYF
18,-,TRBV4-2,-,TRBJ2-2,TGTGCCAGCAGCCATTCACCCCTTCGGGGTTCCAACACCGGGGAGCTGTTTTTT,CASSHSPLRGSNTGELFF
16,TRBD1,TRBV29-1,-,TRBJ2-3,TGCAGCGGAACCGGGACAGGGCGCATTAGCACAGATACGCAGTATTTT,CSGTGTGRISTDTQYF
16,-,TRBV27,-,TRBJ2-3,TGTGCCAGCAGTTTATTGACCCGGACTAGCACAGATACGCAGTATTTT,CASSLLTRTSTDTQYF
13,-,TRBV7-3,-,TRBJ2-1,TGTGCCAGCGGCCGGGGTCACTACAATGAGCAGTTCTTC,CASGRGHYNEQFF
12,-,TRBV3-1/TRBV3-2,-,TRBJ1-4,TGTGCCAGCAGCCTACTGAATGAAAAACTGTTTTTT,CASSLLNEKLFF
15,-,TRBV25-1,once,TRBJ1-5,TGTGCCAGCAGTGCCAGCGAGGGAGGGGGTCAGCCCCAGCATTTT,CASSASEGGGQPQHF
13,-,TRBV12-3/TRBV12-4,-,TRBJ2-7,TGTGCCAGCAGTCTCGGGACTTACTACGAGCAGTACTTC,CASSLGTYYEQYF
14,-,TRBV5-1,-,TRBJ2-1,TGCGCCAGCAGCTTTGGAGGGCCGGGCAATGAGCAGTTCTTC,CASSFGGPGNEQFF
14,TRBD2,TRBV6-6,-,TRBJ2-1,TGTGCCAGCAGTTATTTGAGCGGGAGCAATGAGCAGTTCTTC,CASSYLSGSNEQFF
15,TRBD1,TRBV5-6,-,TRBJ1-5,TGTGCCAGCAGCTTCGGGACAGGGGCCGGCCAGCCCCAGCATTTT,CASSFGTGAGQPQHF
12,-,TRBV5-1,-,TRBJ2-1,TGCGCCAGCAGCTTGGCCGGTGGACACTCGCTCTTC,CASSLAGGHSLF
11,-,TRBV10-3,-,TRBJ2-3,TGTGCCATCAGCACTAGAGATACGCAGTATTTT,CAISTRDTQYF
15,-,TRBV28,few,TRBJ2-1,TGTGCCAGCAGGTCCGGGACGTTGGCCAACAATGAGCAGTTCTTC,CASRSGTLANNEQFF
16,-,TRBV27,-,TRBJ1-5,-,CASSTSRGEGDQPQHF
18,-,TRBV12-1,-,TRBJ1-5,TGTGCCAGCAGCTTTTACCCACCCGACAGGGCAAGAGCTCAGCCCCAGCATTTT,CASSFYPPDRARAQPQHF
12,-,TRBV6-1,-,TRBJ1-1,TGTGCCAGCAGTGAAATTTACACTGAAGCTTTCTTT,CASSEIYTEAFF
13,TRBD1,TRBV28,-,TRBJ2-5,TGTGCCAGCAGGACAGGGGGCGAGGAGACCCAGTACTTC,CASRTGGEETQYF
14,TRBD2,TRBV20-1,-,TRBJ2-7,TGCAGTGCTAGTGGGCTAGCGGGAGACTACGAGCAGTACTTC,CSASGLAGDYEQYF
15,-,TRBV6-6,-,TRBJ1-5,TGTGCCAGCAGTTACGCAACCCGAAGCGATCAGCCCCAGCATTTT,CASSYATRSDQPQHF
15,TRBD1,TRBV7-9,once,TRBJ1-1,TGTGCCAGCAGCGCCCGGGACAGAACGAACACTGAAGCTTTCTTT,CASSARDRTNTEAFF
14,-,TRBV12-5,-,TRBJ1-2,TGTGCTAGTGGTTTGGTACCGGAAAACTATGGCTACACCTTC,CASGLVPENYGYTF
14,-,TRBV5-5,-,TRBJ2-7,TGTGCCAGCAGCTGGGGGGACAACTCCTACGAGCAGTACTTC,CASSWGDNSYEQYF
15,TRBD2,TRBV27,-,TRBJ2-1,TGTGCCAGCAGTTTAACTAGCGGGAACTACAATGAGCAGTTCTTC,CASSLTSGNYNEQFF